This T cell receptor beta chain is from a study of cytomegalovirus exposure and HLA in healthy donors. The study's findings and limits: Researchers reported in a later analysis that common viral pathogens appeared linked to several top clusters. According to an earlier analysis, most TCR beta V segments yielded productive rearrangements about 87% or about 30% of the time.

Both 60 Vbeta primers and 13 Jbeta primers went into the PCR. Sequenced by immunoSEQ multiplex PCR; TCRdb stores in-frame clones only, minus some. Counted here are 270,000 or so clones, 86% occurring once; the ten biggest clones make up 4%. Regarding this clone: Its target is unknown. At one boundary the junction diverges from the germline segment, which might be a read error.

The specimen was PBMCs. This TCR was sampled from a man aged 40-49 years in good health and CMV-seropositive.

The CDR3 is CSSSPGLAGANEQFF. The DNA of the CDR3 is TGTTCCAGCAGCCCGGGACTAGCGGGAGCCAATGAGCAGTTCTTC. The rearrangement joins TRBV7-9 to TRBJ2-1; 14 bases align to TRBD2. CDR3 length: 15 amino acids. Germline lookup yields CDR1 SEHNR and CDR2 FQNEAQ (reference sequence).